The rows below give T cell receptor beta chains drawn from one sample of a study of T-cell reconstitution after alpha-beta-depleted transplantation in children. TCRdb re-derived calls from the PCR reads in MiXCR, one entry per CDR3 protein. Of about 500,000 distinct CDR3 sequences in the sample, approximately 29% were seen once. This specimen consisted of PBMCs from the stem cell graft donor, obtained from the stem cell graft. These receptors were obtained from a human donor who donated a stem cell graft to a child with aplastic anemia. Both conserved end residues are part of each CDR3. A D gene is named only where the DNA matches it firmly. Size values are once, few and many counts, or a class for expanded clones, and some rows have none.

v_call: TRBV20-1
clone_size: -
d_call: -
j_call: TRBJ1-1
cdr3_aa: CSARDKIWAKNTEAFF
cdr3_nt: TGCAGTGCTAGAGATAAAATCTGGGCCAAGAACACTGAAGCTTTCTTT

v_call: TRBV6-2/TRBV6-3
clone_size: once
d_call: TRBD1
j_call: TRBJ2-4
cdr3_aa: CASTRPPGQGILRNIQYF
cdr3_nt: TGTGCCAGCACCCGCCCTCCGGGACAGGGGATTCTCCGGAACATTCAGTACTTC

v_call: TRBV12-3/TRBV12-4
clone_size: few
d_call: TRBD1
j_call: TRBJ1-1
cdr3_aa: CASSEGQVLEAFF
cdr3_nt: TGTGCCAGCAGCGAGGGACAGGTCCTTGAAGCTTTCTTT

v_call: TRBV5-1
clone_size: -
d_call: TRBD2
j_call: TRBJ2-5
cdr3_aa: CASSQGLAGDQETQYF
cdr3_nt: TGCGCCAGCAGCCAGGGACTAGCGGGAGATCAAGAGACCCAGTACTTC

v_call: TRBV29-1
clone_size: -
d_call: -
j_call: TRBJ1-2
cdr3_aa: CSVIGPGGGRYTF
cdr3_nt: TGCAGCGTCATAGGCCCGGGTGGTGGACGCTACACCTTC

v_call: TRBV20-1
clone_size: -
d_call: -
j_call: TRBJ2-3
cdr3_aa: CGALSGTSTDTQYF
cdr3_nt: TGCGGTGCTCTATCGGGGACTAGCACAGATACGCAGTATTTT

v_call: TRBV7-9
clone_size: -
d_call: -
j_call: TRBJ1-4
cdr3_aa: CASSLDGGNEKLFF
cdr3_nt: TGTGCCAGCAGCTTAGACGGTGGCAATGAAAAACTGTTTTTT

v_call: TRBV5-5
clone_size: once
d_call: -
j_call: TRBJ2-1
cdr3_aa: CASSHRDSGYNEQFF
cdr3_nt: TGTGCCAGCAGCCACCGGGACAGCGGGTACAATGAGCAGTTCTTC

v_call: TRBV5-1
clone_size: -
d_call: TRBD1
j_call: TRBJ2-2
cdr3_aa: CASSLYRGKRTGELFF
cdr3_nt: TGCGCCAGCAGCTTGTACAGGGGCAAAAGGACCGGGGAGCTGTTTTTT

v_call: TRBV28
clone_size: few
d_call: TRBD2
j_call: TRBJ2-7
cdr3_aa: CASSLAGGIEQYF
cdr3_nt: TGTGCCAGCAGTTTAGCGGGAGGCATCGAGCAGTACTTC

v_call: TRBV19
clone_size: -
d_call: -
j_call: TRBJ1-4
cdr3_aa: CASHIDGKLFF
cdr3_nt: TGTGCCAGTCACATAGATGGAAAACTGTTTTTT

v_call: TRBV6-5
clone_size: -
d_call: TRBD2
j_call: TRBJ2-2
cdr3_aa: CASSYSGTRSAPGELFF
cdr3_nt: TGTGCCAGCAGTTACTCCGGGACTAGAAGTGCACCCGGGGAGCTGTTTTTT

v_call: TRBV9
clone_size: -
d_call: -
j_call: TRBJ2-1
cdr3_aa: CASSEGGYNEQFF
cdr3_nt: TGTGCCAGCAGCGAGGGAGGATACAATGAGCAGTTCTTC

v_call: TRBV11-2
clone_size: few
d_call: -
j_call: TRBJ2-2
cdr3_aa: CASTPRDGLFF
cdr3_nt: TGTGCCAGCACCCCACGGGATGGGCTGTTTTTT

v_call: TRBV12-3/TRBV12-4
clone_size: -
d_call: -
j_call: TRBJ2-7
cdr3_aa: CASSSGRGEQYF
cdr3_nt: TGTGCCAGCAGTTCAGGGAGGGGGGAGCAGTACTTC

v_call: TRBV7-3
clone_size: -
d_call: -
j_call: TRBJ2-6
cdr3_aa: CASSGTGSAANVLTF
cdr3_nt: TGTGCCAGCAGCGGAACAGGGTCCGCAGCCAACGTCCTGACTTTC

v_call: TRBV20-1
clone_size: -
d_call: -
j_call: TRBJ2-1
cdr3_aa: CSASPRDRAPQHEQFF
cdr3_nt: TGCAGTGCTAGTCCTCGGGACCGGGCGCCCCAGCATGAGCAGTTCTTC

v_call: TRBV6-2/TRBV6-3
clone_size: -
d_call: -
j_call: TRBJ2-6
cdr3_aa: CASSYSSGGTGANVLTF
cdr3_nt: TGTGCCAGCAGTTACTCGTCGGGCGGGACTGGGGCCAACGTCCTGACTTTC

v_call: TRBV19
clone_size: few
d_call: -
j_call: TRBJ2-1
cdr3_aa: CASSRPLRTGHEQFF
cdr3_nt: TGTGCCAGTAGTCGACCCCTTCGAACAGGGCATGAGCAGTTCTTC

v_call: TRBV7-8
clone_size: -
d_call: -
j_call: TRBJ2-1
cdr3_aa: CASSVAGDWNEQFF
cdr3_nt: TGTGCCAGCAGCGTTGCCGGGGATTGGAATGAGCAGTTCTTC

v_call: TRBV6-6
clone_size: few
d_call: TRBD1
j_call: TRBJ2-1
cdr3_aa: CASSAGTENEQFF
cdr3_nt: TGTGCCAGCAGCGCAGGGACAGAGAATGAGCAGTTCTTC

v_call: TRBV5-1
clone_size: -
d_call: -
j_call: TRBJ2-2
cdr3_aa: CASSGSQGSGELFF
cdr3_nt: TGCGCCAGCAGCGGATCCCAGGGATCCGGGGAGCTGTTTTTT

v_call: TRBV27
clone_size: -
d_call: -
j_call: TRBJ2-1
cdr3_aa: CASSPFIGGPYNEQFF
cdr3_nt: TGTGCCAGCAGTCCTTTTATCGGGGGCCCTTACAATGAGCAGTTCTTC

v_call: TRBV4-2
clone_size: -
d_call: TRBD2
j_call: TRBJ2-7
cdr3_aa: CASSQALGTSGRNEQYF
cdr3_nt: TGTGCCAGCAGCCAAGCTCTAGGTACTAGCGGGAGGAACGAGCAGTACTTC

v_call: TRBV20-1
clone_size: -
d_call: TRBD2
j_call: TRBJ2-3
cdr3_aa: CSARAGTSGHTDTQYF
cdr3_nt: TGCAGTGCTAGGGCCGGGACTAGCGGACACACAGATACGCAGTATTTT

v_call: TRBV5-4
clone_size: few
d_call: TRBD1
j_call: TRBJ1-1
cdr3_aa: CASSWGAGGYTEAFF
cdr3_nt: TGTGCCAGCAGCTGGGGGGCAGGGGGTTACACTGAAGCTTTCTTT

v_call: TRBV18
clone_size: -
d_call: -
j_call: TRBJ1-4
cdr3_aa: CASSPTGPNEKLFF
cdr3_nt: TGTGCCAGCTCACCGACAGGTCCTAATGAAAAACTGTTTTTT

v_call: TRBV7-9
clone_size: -
d_call: -
j_call: TRBJ1-2
cdr3_aa: CASSLAMTGYGYTF
cdr3_nt: TGTGCCAGCAGCTTAGCCATGACTGGCTATGGCTACACCTTC

v_call: TRBV24-1
clone_size: -
d_call: TRBD2
j_call: TRBJ2-5
cdr3_aa: CATSDKILAGIETQYF
cdr3_nt: TGTGCCACCAGTGACAAAATACTAGCGGGAATCGAGACCCAGTACTTC

v_call: TRBV27
clone_size: -
d_call: -
j_call: TRBJ1-5
cdr3_aa: CASSLSWGQPQHF
cdr3_nt: TGTGCCAGCAGTTTATCGTGGGGTCAGCCCCAGCATTTT

v_call: TRBV12-3/TRBV12-4
clone_size: -
d_call: TRBD1
j_call: TRBJ2-1
cdr3_aa: CASSFHRGHNEQFF
cdr3_nt: TGTGCCAGCAGTTTCCACAGGGGCCACAATGAGCAGTTCTTC

v_call: TRBV7-6
clone_size: few
d_call: -
j_call: TRBJ2-5
cdr3_aa: CASSPGGLQETQYF
cdr3_nt: TGTGCCAGCAGCCCGGGTGGGCTCCAAGAGACCCAGTACTTC

v_call: TRBV10-3
clone_size: -
d_call: -
j_call: TRBJ2-1
cdr3_aa: CATRGQHSYNEQFF
cdr3_nt: TGTGCCACGCGAGGACAGCATTCCTACAATGAGCAGTTCTTC

v_call: TRBV10-1
clone_size: few
d_call: -
j_call: TRBJ1-1
cdr3_aa: CASSEKQTNTEAFF
cdr3_nt: TGCGCCAGCAGTGAAAAACAGACGAACACTGAAGCTTTCTTT

v_call: TRBV7-2
clone_size: -
d_call: -
j_call: TRBJ2-1
cdr3_aa: CASSFINNEQFF
cdr3_nt: TGTGCCAGCAGCTTCATCAACAATGAGCAGTTCTTC

v_call: TRBV11-2
clone_size: -
d_call: -
j_call: TRBJ2-5
cdr3_aa: CASSPVGGQFQETQYF
cdr3_nt: TGTGCCAGCAGCCCTGTTGGGGGTCAATTCCAAGAGACCCAGTACTTC

v_call: TRBV6-1
clone_size: few
d_call: TRBD2
j_call: TRBJ2-1
cdr3_aa: CASTPGGTSGRFYNEQFF
cdr3_nt: TGTGCCAGCACCCCAGGGGGGACTAGCGGGAGATTCTACAATGAGCAGTTCTTC

v_call: TRBV10-2
clone_size: few
d_call: -
j_call: TRBJ1-1
cdr3_aa: CASSSSTGDTEAFF
cdr3_nt: TGCGCCAGCAGTAGTTCGACGGGGGATACTGAAGCTTTCTTT

v_call: TRBV7-9
clone_size: -
d_call: TRBD1
j_call: TRBJ1-4
cdr3_aa: CASSSEEQGSNEKLFF
cdr3_nt: TGTGCCAGCAGCTCCGAAGAACAGGGGTCTAATGAAAAACTGTTTTTT

v_call: TRBV20-1
clone_size: few
d_call: -
j_call: TRBJ1-5
cdr3_aa: CSARESSAARLSNQPQHF
cdr3_nt: TGCAGTGCTAGAGAAAGTAGCGCAGCTCGCCTTAGCAATCAGCCCCAGCATTTT

v_call: TRBV12-3/TRBV12-4
clone_size: few
d_call: TRBD1
j_call: TRBJ1-4
cdr3_aa: CASSPLTGVNEKLFF
cdr3_nt: TGTGCCAGCAGTCCCTTGACAGGGGTAAATGAAAAACTGTTTTTT

v_call: TRBV29-1
clone_size: -
d_call: TRBD2
j_call: TRBJ2-3
cdr3_aa: CSVDLGLAGGSDTQYF
cdr3_nt: TGCAGCGTTGATCTCGGGCTAGCGGGTGGCTCAGATACGCAGTATTTT

v_call: TRBV29-1
clone_size: -
d_call: TRBD2
j_call: TRBJ2-3
cdr3_aa: CSVSRGRAGDTQYF
cdr3_nt: TGCAGCGTTTCGAGAGGGAGGGCGGGAGATACGCAGTATTTT

v_call: TRBV29-1
clone_size: few
d_call: TRBD1
j_call: TRBJ1-2
cdr3_aa: CSVVGTGGAIYGYTF
cdr3_nt: TGCAGCGTTGTGGGAACAGGGGGCGCGATCTATGGCTACACCTTC

v_call: TRBV14
clone_size: -
d_call: -
j_call: TRBJ2-5
cdr3_aa: CASSQGGRSLFTQYF
cdr3_nt: TGTGCCAGCAGCCAAGGAGGAAGGTCGCTGTTTACCCAGTACTTC

v_call: TRBV7-3
clone_size: -
d_call: TRBD1
j_call: TRBJ2-2
cdr3_aa: CASSSTGGRTGELFF
cdr3_nt: TGTGCCAGCAGCTCCACAGGGGGCCGCACCGGGGAGCTGTTTTTT

v_call: TRBV6-1
clone_size: -
d_call: TRBD2
j_call: TRBJ2-1
cdr3_aa: CASSEIAGSYNEQFF
cdr3_nt: TGTGCCAGCAGTGAAATAGCGGGGTCCTACAATGAGCAGTTCTTC

v_call: TRBV25-1
clone_size: -
d_call: TRBD1
j_call: TRBJ2-5
cdr3_aa: CASSDDRGWRETQYF
cdr3_nt: TGTGCCAGCAGTGACGACAGGGGGTGGAGAGAGACCCAGTACTTC

v_call: TRBV6-5
clone_size: -
d_call: -
j_call: TRBJ2-1
cdr3_aa: CASSYVGPERGEQFF
cdr3_nt: TGTGCCAGCAGTTACGTAGGGCCCGAGAGGGGTGAGCAGTTCTTC

v_call: TRBV5-1
clone_size: -
d_call: TRBD1
j_call: TRBJ2-2
cdr3_aa: CASGQGASTGELFF
cdr3_nt: TGCGCCAGCGGACAGGGGGCGAGTACCGGGGAGCTGTTTTTT

v_call: TRBV6-5
clone_size: few
d_call: -
j_call: TRBJ2-1
cdr3_aa: CASSYGRTEPSNNEQFF
cdr3_nt: TGTGCCAGCAGTTACGGTCGGACAGAACCTAGTAACAATGAGCAGTTCTTC

v_call: TRBV5-1
clone_size: -
d_call: -
j_call: TRBJ1-1
cdr3_aa: CASSFSVMNTEAFF
cdr3_nt: TGCGCCAGCAGCTTCTCGGTTATGAACACTGAAGCTTTCTTT

v_call: TRBV4-1
clone_size: -
d_call: TRBD2
j_call: TRBJ2-1
cdr3_aa: CASSQSGRVANEQFF
cdr3_nt: TGCGCCAGCAGCCAAAGCGGGAGGGTGGCAAATGAGCAGTTCTTC